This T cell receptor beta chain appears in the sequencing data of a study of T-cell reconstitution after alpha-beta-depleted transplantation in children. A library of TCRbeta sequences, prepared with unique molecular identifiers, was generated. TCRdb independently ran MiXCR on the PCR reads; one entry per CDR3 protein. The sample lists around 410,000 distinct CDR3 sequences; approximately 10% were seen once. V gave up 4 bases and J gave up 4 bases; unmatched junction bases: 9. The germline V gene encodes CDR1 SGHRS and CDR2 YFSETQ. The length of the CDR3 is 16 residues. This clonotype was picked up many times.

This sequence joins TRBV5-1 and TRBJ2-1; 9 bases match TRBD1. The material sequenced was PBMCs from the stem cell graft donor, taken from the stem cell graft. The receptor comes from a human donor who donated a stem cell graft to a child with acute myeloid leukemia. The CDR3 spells CASSTGTGNQYNEQFF. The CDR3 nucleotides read TGCGCCAGCAGCACCGGGACAGGGAATCAATACAATGAGCAGTTCTTC.